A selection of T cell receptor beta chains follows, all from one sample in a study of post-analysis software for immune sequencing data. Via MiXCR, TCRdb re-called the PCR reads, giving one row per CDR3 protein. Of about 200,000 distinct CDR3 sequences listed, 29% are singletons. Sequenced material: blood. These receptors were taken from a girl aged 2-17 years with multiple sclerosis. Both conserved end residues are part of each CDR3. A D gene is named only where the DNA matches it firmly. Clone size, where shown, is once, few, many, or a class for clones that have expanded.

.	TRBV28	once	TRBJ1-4	TGTGCCAGCAGTTTACTAAGATCGGGGGTTATCGCTAATGAAAAACCGTTTTTT	CASSLLRSGVIANEKPFF
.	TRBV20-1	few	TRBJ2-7	TGCAGTGCCCGACCCTTGAACGCCCGACCGGGTGAGCAGTACTTC	CSARPLNARPGEQYF
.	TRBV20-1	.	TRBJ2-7	TGCAGTGCTAGAGATCCAAGTCTGACCTACAATGAGCAGTACTTC	CSARDPSLTYNEQYF
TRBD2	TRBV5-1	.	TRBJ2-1	TGCGCCAGCAGCTTTAGCGGGAGCCTTGTGGAGGAGCAGTTCTTC	CASSFSGSLVEEQFF
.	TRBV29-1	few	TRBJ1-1	TGCAGCGTTGAAGATCTTTATCGGGGAAACACTGAAGCTTTCTTT	CSVEDLYRGNTEAFF
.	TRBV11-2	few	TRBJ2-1	TGTGCCAGCAGCCAAGGGACGGAGATCTACAATGAGCAGTTCTTC	CASSQGTEIYNEQFF
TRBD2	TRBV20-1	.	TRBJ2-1	TGCAGTGCTAGAAAGCCGGGACTAGCGTCGCGTGAGCAGTTCTTC	CSARKPGLASREQFF
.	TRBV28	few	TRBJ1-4	TGTGCCAGCAATTCGGAAACTAATGAAAAACTGTTTTTT	CASNSETNEKLFF
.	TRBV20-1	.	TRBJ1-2	TGCAGTGCCTGGACGAGCTGGAGTGGCTACACCTTC	CSAWTSWSGYTF
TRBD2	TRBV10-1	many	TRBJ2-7	TGCGCCAGTTCGACTAGCGGACCTCCCAACGAGCAGTACTTC	CASSTSGPPNEQYF
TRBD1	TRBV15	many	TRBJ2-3	TGTGCCACCAGCATATCGTGGGGCAGGGGGTCGGATACGCAGTATTTT	CATSISWGRGSDTQYF
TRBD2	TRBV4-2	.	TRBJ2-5	TGTGCCAGCAGCCAGGGGACTACCCTCCAAGAGACCCAGTACTTC	CASSQGTTLQETQYF
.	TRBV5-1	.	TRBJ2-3	TGCGCCAGCACTGGTTCGGCTAGCGGCACAGATACGCAGTATTTT	CASTGSASGTDTQYF
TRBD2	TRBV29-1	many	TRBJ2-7	TGCAGCGTATCCCGGGGGGGAGGATACGAGCAGTACTTC	CSVSRGGGYEQYF
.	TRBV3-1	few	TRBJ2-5	TGTGCCAGCAGCTACTCGGGGTACCAAGAGACCCAGTACTTC	CASSYSGYQETQYF
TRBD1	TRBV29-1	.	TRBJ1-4	TGCAGCGCCGCCGGGACAGGGCTTACTAGTGAAAAACTGTTTTTT	CSAAGTGLTSEKLFF
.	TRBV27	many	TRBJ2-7	TGTGCCAGCAGTTATAAGACAGCCGCCTACGAGCAGTACTTC	CASSYKTAAYEQYF
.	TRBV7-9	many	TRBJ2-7	TGTGCCAGCAGCCGCGTGTCGGCGCACGAGCAGTACTTC	CASSRVSAHEQYF
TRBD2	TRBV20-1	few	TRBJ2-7	TGCAGTGCTGAACCCTACCTTATCGGGACTAGCGGGAGGGCTGGAGGATACGAGCAGTACTTC	CSAEPYLIGTSGRAGGYEQYF
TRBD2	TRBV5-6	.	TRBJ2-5	TGTGCCAGCAGCTCCCGCAGTAGCGGGTGGGAAGAGACCCAGTACTTC	CASSSRSSGWEETQYF
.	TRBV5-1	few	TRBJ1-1	TGCGCCAGCAGCTTCGGCACAATGAACACTGAAGCTTTCTTT	CASSFGTMNTEAFF
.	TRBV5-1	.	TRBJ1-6	TGCGCCAGCAGCTTGGAGGTGGAGGGGAATTCACCCCTCCACTTT	CASSLEVEGNSPLHF
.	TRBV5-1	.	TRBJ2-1	TGCGCCAGCAGCTTGGCTTGGGGGGAATTCAATGAGCAGTTCTTC	CASSLAWGEFNEQFF
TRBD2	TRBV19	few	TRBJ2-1	TGTGCCAGTAGTCCACGGGGAGGGATCGAATACAATGAGCAGTTCTTC	CASSPRGGIEYNEQFF
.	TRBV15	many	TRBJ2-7	TGTGCCACCAGCTCATTTCAGGAGGTCCCTTACGAGCAGTACTTC	CATSSFQEVPYEQYF
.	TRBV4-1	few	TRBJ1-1	TGCGCCAGCAGCCAAGCGGGGGGGAGGTGGGCTGAAGCTTTCTTT	CASSQAGGRWAEAFF
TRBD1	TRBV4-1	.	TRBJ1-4	TGCGCCAGCAGCCAACCCACGGACAGGGGAATTAACGAAAAACTGTTTTTT	CASSQPTDRGINEKLFF
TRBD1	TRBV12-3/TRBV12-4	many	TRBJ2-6	TGTGCCAGCAGTTTGGACAGGGGTACTGGGGCCAACGTCCTGACTTTC	CASSLDRGTGANVLTF
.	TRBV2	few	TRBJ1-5	TGTGCCAGCAGTTTAAGTCCGGCCAATCAGCCCCAGCATTTT	CASSLSPANQPQHF
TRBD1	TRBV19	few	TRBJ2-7	TGTGCCAGTAGTACCCTCACAGGGGGCTACGAGCAGTACTTC	CASSTLTGGYEQYF
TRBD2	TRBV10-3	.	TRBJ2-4	TGTGCCATCAGTGAGTCGTGGCGGGAGGTAGGGGACATTCAGTACTTC	CAISESWREVGDIQYF
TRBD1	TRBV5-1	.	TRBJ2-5	TGCGCCAGCATGCGGGACAGGGCGCAAGAGACCCAGTACTTC	CASMRDRAQETQYF
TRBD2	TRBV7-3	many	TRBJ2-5	TGTGCCAGCAGCCCCAAAGGGGCGGGGGGCCTACAAGAGACCCAGTACTTC	CASSPKGAGGLQETQYF